This T cell receptor (beta chain) stems from a study of technical replicates of blood from several donors. This table comes from immunoSEQ multiplex PCR, and its TCRdb copy is limited to in-frame clones, with some not included. The sample lists more than 75,000 clones, about 94% occurring once. The CDR3 runs 14 residues. Germline trimming cut 1 base from V and 5 bases from J; bases unmatched to any gene: 5. Germline V gene sequence: CDR1 GTSNPN, CDR2 SVGIG (reference sequence). The chain has TRBV30 and TRBJ1-1, with 9 bases aligning to TRBD1. This receptor was taken from a human donor in good health. Sequencing was performed on T cells isolated from PBMCs. The CDR3 sequence is CAWSGQGVRTEAFF. The CDR3 DNA sequence: TGTGCCTGGAGTGGACAGGGGGTAAGAACTGAAGCTTTCTTT.